The rows below give T cell receptor beta chains drawn from one sample of a study of identical twins. One entry per CDR3 protein, called by TCRdb with MiXCR from the 5' RACE reads. The sample carries 450,000 or so distinct CDR3 sequences, over 12% recorded once. This same sample was also taken into another study, of yellow fever vaccine responses in identical twins.

The sequenced sample consisted of CD4+ T cells sorted from blood. The receptors were gathered from a woman aged 18 to 35 in good health. Both conserved end residues are part of each CDR3. The D gene is left open where the match is weak. The size entry is marked missing in some rows and otherwise reads once, few, many or a size class.

few	TRBV4-2	TRBJ1-5	TRBD1	CASSQDLAGGFNQPQHF	TGTGCCAGCAGCCAAGATCTCGCAGGGGGCTTCAATCAGCCCCAGCATTTT
NA	TRBV6-1	TRBJ2-2	TRBD2	CASRTSGHTGELFF	TGTGCCAGTCGGACTAGCGGTCACACCGGGGAGCTGTTTTTT
NA	TRBV6-1	TRBJ2-7	TRBD2	CASSALLGTSGSYEQYF	TGTGCCAGCAGTGCCCTCCTAGGGACTAGCGGGAGCTACGAGCAGTACTTC
NA	TRBV2	TRBJ2-3	NA	CASRSDWGGTDTQYF	TGTGCCAGCAGATCTGACTGGGGCGGCACAGATACGCAGTATTTT
few	TRBV19	TRBJ2-2	TRBD2	CASRTSGPGELFF	TGTGCCAGTAGAACTAGCGGACCCGGGGAGCTGTTTTTT
few	TRBV11-1	TRBJ2-5	TRBD2	CASSRGTSGRSAQETQYF	TGTGCCAGCAGCCGAGGGACTAGCGGGAGGTCTGCCCAAGAGACCCAGTACTTC
few	TRBV3-1	TRBJ2-3	NA	CASSPRGRPTDTQYF	TGTGCCAGCAGCCCCCGGGGGCGGCCCACAGATACGCAGTATTTT
few	TRBV10-2	TRBJ2-7	TRBD1	CASSETGSRVYQYF	TGCGCCAGCAGCGAGACAGGGAGTCGGGTCTATCAGTACTTC
few	TRBV9	TRBJ2-7	NA	CASSVVRVKRQYF	TGTGCCAGCAGCGTAGTTCGTGTGAAGAGGCAGTACTTC
few	TRBV28	TRBJ2-5	TRBD2	CASSSRLAGALRETQYF	TGTGCCAGCAGTTCGAGACTAGCGGGGGCCCTTCGTGAGACCCAGTACTTC
NA	TRBV3-1	TRBJ2-1	TRBD2	CASSQVSSGGNEQFF	TGTGCCAGCAGCCAAGTCTCTAGCGGGGGAAATGAGCAGTTCTTC
NA	TRBV7-2	TRBJ2-7	TRBD2	CASSLGREGYEQYF	TGTGCCAGCAGCTTAGGGCGGGAGGGCTACGAGCAGTACTTC
NA	TRBV5-1	TRBJ2-7	NA	CASSLDHNSYEQYF	TGCGCCAGCAGCTTGGACCATAACTCCTACGAGCAGTACTTC
NA	TRBV10-3	TRBJ2-1	TRBD1	CAISGQEANEQFF	TGTGCCATCAGCGGACAGGAGGCCAATGAGCAGTTCTTC
NA	TRBV12-3/TRBV12-4	TRBJ2-7	TRBD1	CASSPQGARSEQYF	TGTGCCAGCAGTCCACAGGGGGCGCGGAGCGAGCAGTACTTC
few	TRBV6-1	TRBJ2-7	NA	CASSPQLGFEQYF	TGTGCCAGCAGTCCCCAGCTTGGGTTCGAGCAGTACTTC
NA	TRBV11-2	TRBJ1-1	NA	CASSLRGAGLTTEAFF	TGTGCCAGCAGCTTAAGGGGGGCGGGTCTGACCACTGAAGCTTTCTTT
many	TRBV28	TRBJ2-2	TRBD1	CASSIPGTGITNTGELFF	TGTGCCAGCAGCATCCCCGGGACAGGCATTACGAACACCGGGGAGCTGTTTTTT
few	TRBV29-1	TRBJ2-4	NA	CSVELRAWGIQYF	TGCAGCGTTGAACTCCGGGCCTGGGGGATTCAGTACTTC
NA	TRBV3-1	TRBJ2-1	NA	CASSRAGLTYNEQFF	TGTGCCAGCAGCCGGGCGGGGCTTACCTACAATGAGCAGTTCTTC
few	TRBV20-1	TRBJ2-4	NA	CSARTIQYF	TGCAGTGCTAGGACGATTCAGTACTTC
NA	TRBV20-1	TRBJ2-1	TRBD2	CSARFPGGGTSGRSEQFF	TGCAGTGCTAGATTCCCCGGCGGGGGGACTAGCGGGAGGAGTGAGCAGTTCTTC
few	TRBV27	TRBJ2-2	NA	CASSYLPTGDTGELFF	TGTGCCAGCAGTTATTTACCGACAGGTGACACCGGGGAGCTGTTTTTT
NA	TRBV7-3	TRBJ2-1	TRBD2	CASSLRAGGFLYNEQFF	TGTGCCAGCAGCTTGCGGGCGGGGGGCTTCCTTTACAATGAGCAGTTCTTC
few	TRBV30	TRBJ2-5	NA	CAWSEKKTQYF	TGTGCCTGGAGTGAGAAGAAGACCCAGTACTTC
NA	TRBV7-3	TRBJ2-3	NA	CASSPSQRATDTQYF	TGTGCCAGCAGCCCCTCTCAGAGAGCAACAGATACGCAGTATTTT
NA	TRBV2	TRBJ2-1	NA	CASRYIGNEQFF	TGTGCCAGCAGGTACATTGGTAATGAGCAGTTCTTC
NA	TRBV7-2	TRBJ1-6	NA	CASSPRGSSYNSPLHF	TGTGCCAGCAGCCCCCGTGGGAGCTCCTATAATTCACCCCTCCACTTT
NA	TRBV11-1	TRBJ2-3	NA	CASSPSGQGLFDIWDTQYF	TGTGCCAGCAGCCCTAGTGGCCAAGGACTATTTGATATTTGGGATACGCAGTATTTT
NA	TRBV7-9	TRBJ2-3	TRBD1	CASSSRTGIADTQYF	TGTGCCAGCAGCTCCCGGACAGGGATCGCAGATACGCAGTATTTT
few	TRBV6-2/TRBV6-3	TRBJ2-7	TRBD1	CASSYAGGEAYEQYF	TGTGCCAGCAGTTACGCAGGGGGCGAGGCCTACGAGCAGTACTTC
NA	TRBV19	TRBJ2-6	NA	CASRQTGANVLTF	TGTGCCAGTAGACAAACAGGGGCCAACGTCCTGACTTTC
few	TRBV9	TRBJ2-1	TRBD2	CASSVGQRGMDEQFF	TGTGCCAGCAGCGTAGGCCAGCGGGGTATGGATGAGCAGTTCTTC
few	TRBV7-9	TRBJ1-1	NA	CASSTSETEAFF	TGTGCCAGCAGCACTTCCGAAACTGAAGCTTTCTTT
NA	TRBV6-2/TRBV6-3	TRBJ1-1	NA	CASSYPGIDTEAFF	TGTGCCAGCAGTTACCCGGGGATAGACACTGAAGCTTTCTTT
few	TRBV6-1	TRBJ2-7	TRBD1	CASSLQLSGTGGKDEQYF	TGTGCCAGCAGCCTGCAACTCTCCGGGACAGGGGGGAAGGACGAGCAGTACTTC
few	TRBV6-2/TRBV6-3	TRBJ1-1	NA	CASSYSYRQAKNTEAFF	TGTGCCAGCAGTTACTCGTATCGACAGGCAAAGAACACTGAAGCTTTCTTT
NA	TRBV3-1	TRBJ2-7	TRBD1	CASGQGAIAEQYF	TGTGCCAGCGGACAGGGGGCGATCGCCGAGCAGTACTTC
few	TRBV2	TRBJ1-1	NA	CASSPQGYANTEAFF	TGTGCCAGCAGTCCTCAGGGGTACGCGAACACTGAAGCTTTCTTT
few	TRBV27	TRBJ2-7	TRBD2	CASSLGTSAVVGYEQYF	TGTGCCAGCAGTCTAGGGACTAGCGCGGTCGTCGGCTACGAGCAGTACTTC
NA	TRBV7-2	TRBJ2-1	NA	CASSPRGNRFNEQFF	TGTGCCAGCAGCCCCCGCGGGAATCGGTTCAATGAGCAGTTCTTC
few	TRBV7-9	TRBJ2-3	TRBD1	CASSFRDSPTQYF	TGTGCCAGCAGCTTTAGGGACAGTCCTACGCAGTATTTT
NA	TRBV12-3/TRBV12-4	TRBJ2-1	TRBD1	CASSSDRISYNEQFF	TGTGCCAGCAGCTCGGACAGGATATCCTACAATGAGCAGTTCTTC
NA	TRBV10-1	TRBJ2-1	TRBD2	CASNALAGGSQFF	TGCGCCAGCAACGCCCTAGCGGGAGGTTCGCAGTTCTTC
NA	TRBV9	TRBJ2-2	TRBD1	CASSKQGNGELFF	TGTGCCAGCAGCAAACAGGGGAACGGGGAGCTGTTTTTT